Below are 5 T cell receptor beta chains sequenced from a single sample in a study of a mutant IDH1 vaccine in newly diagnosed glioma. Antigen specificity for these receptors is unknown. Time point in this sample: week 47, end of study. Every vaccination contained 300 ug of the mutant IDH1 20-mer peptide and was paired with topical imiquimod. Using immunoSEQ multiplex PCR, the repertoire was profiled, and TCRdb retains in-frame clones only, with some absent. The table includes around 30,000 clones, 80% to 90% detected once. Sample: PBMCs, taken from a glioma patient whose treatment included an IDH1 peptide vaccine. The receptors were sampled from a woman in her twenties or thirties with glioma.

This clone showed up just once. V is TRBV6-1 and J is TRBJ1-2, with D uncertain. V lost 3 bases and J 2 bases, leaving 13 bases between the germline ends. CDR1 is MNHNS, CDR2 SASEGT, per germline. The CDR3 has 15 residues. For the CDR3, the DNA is TGTGCCAGCAGTGAGTCTGTGACGGCCAACTATGGCTACACCTTC. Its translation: CASSESVTANYGYTF.

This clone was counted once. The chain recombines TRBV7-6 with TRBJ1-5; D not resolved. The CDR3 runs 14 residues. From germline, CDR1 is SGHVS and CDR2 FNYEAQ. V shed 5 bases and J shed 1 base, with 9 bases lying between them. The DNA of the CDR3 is TGTGCCAGCAGCCCCCTGATCAGCAATCAGCCCCAGCATTTT. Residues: CASSPLISNQPQHF. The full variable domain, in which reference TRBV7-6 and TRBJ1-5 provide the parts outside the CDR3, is GAGVSQSPRYKVTKRGQDVALRCDPISGHVSLYWYRQALGQGPEFLTYFNYEAQQDKSGLPNDRFSAERPEGSISTLTIQRTEQRDSAMYRCASSPLISNQPQHFGDGTRLSIL.

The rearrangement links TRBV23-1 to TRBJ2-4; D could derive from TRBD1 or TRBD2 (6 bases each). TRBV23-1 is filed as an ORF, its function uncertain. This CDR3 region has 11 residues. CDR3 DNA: TGCGCTCAACTGGGGGGCAACATTCAGTACTTC. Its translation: CAQLGGNIQYF.

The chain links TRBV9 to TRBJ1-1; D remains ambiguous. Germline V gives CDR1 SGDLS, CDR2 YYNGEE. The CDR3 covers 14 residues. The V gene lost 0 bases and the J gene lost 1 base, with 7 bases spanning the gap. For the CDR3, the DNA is TGTGCCAGCAGCGTAGCTCAGGCGAACACTGAAGCTTTCTTT. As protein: CASSVAQANTEAFF. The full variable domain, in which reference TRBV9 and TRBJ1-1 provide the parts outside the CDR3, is DSGVTQTPKHLITATGQRVTLRCSPRSGDLSVYWYQQSLDQGLQFLIQYYNGEERAKGNILERFSAQQFPDLHSELNLSSLELGDSALYFCASSVAQANTEAFFGQGTRLTVV.

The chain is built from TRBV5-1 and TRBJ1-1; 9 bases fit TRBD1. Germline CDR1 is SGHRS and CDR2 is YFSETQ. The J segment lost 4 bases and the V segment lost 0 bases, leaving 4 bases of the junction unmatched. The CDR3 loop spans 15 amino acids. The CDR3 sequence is CASSLDTGGRTEAFF. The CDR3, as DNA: TGCGCCAGCAGCTTGGACACAGGGGGCCGCACTGAAGCTTTCTTT.